This TCR beta chain appears in the sequencing data of a study of blood T cell repertoires in COVID-19. Study-wide background: Whether acute or convalescent, the COVID-19 samples came from the United States, Italy and Spain.

Germline CDR1 and CDR2: SQVTM and ANQGSEA. The V end lost 1 base, the J end lost 2 bases, and 9 bases lay between the germline ends. The CDR3 length is 14 residues. Participants spanned ages about 18 to 90 years and resided in around 25 US areas. TCRdb keeps only in-frame clones here, not all; method: immunoSEQ multiplex PCR. The sample carries 200,000 to 300,000 clones, 88% recorded once. This TCR derives from a middle-aged woman with acute COVID-19. The V gene is TRBV29-1, the J gene TRBJ1-5; tentatively, D is TRBD1 (5 bases). Sequencing was done on a sample of PBMCs or T cells enriched from blood (not recorded which). CDR3 loop: CSVEGAGGNQPQHF. The CDR3 bases are TGCAGCGTTGAAGGTGCGGGGGGCAATCAGCCCCAGCATTTT.